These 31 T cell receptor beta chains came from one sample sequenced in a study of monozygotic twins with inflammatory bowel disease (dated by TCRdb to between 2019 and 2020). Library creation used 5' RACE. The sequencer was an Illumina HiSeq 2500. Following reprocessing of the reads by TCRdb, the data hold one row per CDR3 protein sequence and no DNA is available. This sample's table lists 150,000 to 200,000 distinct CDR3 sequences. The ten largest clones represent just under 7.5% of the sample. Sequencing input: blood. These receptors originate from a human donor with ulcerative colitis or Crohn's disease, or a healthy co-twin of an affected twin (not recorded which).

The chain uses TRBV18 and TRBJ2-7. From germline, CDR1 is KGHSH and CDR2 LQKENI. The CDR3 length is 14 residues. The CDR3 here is CASSTGTQFYEQYF. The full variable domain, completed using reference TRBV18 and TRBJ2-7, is NAGVMQNPRHLVRRRGQEARLRCSPMKGHSHVYWYRQLPEEGLKFMVYLQKENIIDESGMPKERFSAEFPKEGPSILRIQQVVRGDSAAYFCASSTGTQFYEQYFGPGTRLTVT.

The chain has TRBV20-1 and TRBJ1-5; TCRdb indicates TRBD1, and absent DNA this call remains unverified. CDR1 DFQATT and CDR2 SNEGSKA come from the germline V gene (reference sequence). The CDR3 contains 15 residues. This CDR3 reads CSAPGAPGPNQPQHF.

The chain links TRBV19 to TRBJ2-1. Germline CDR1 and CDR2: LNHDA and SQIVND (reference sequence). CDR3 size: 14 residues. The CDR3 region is CASSIALSSNEQFF.

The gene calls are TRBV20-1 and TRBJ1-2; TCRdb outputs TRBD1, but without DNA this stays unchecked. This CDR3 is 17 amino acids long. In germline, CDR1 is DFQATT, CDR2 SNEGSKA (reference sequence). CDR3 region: CSARGGDRNRANYGYTF.

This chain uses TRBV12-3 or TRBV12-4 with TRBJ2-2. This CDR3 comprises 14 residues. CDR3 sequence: CASSLALDSGELFF.

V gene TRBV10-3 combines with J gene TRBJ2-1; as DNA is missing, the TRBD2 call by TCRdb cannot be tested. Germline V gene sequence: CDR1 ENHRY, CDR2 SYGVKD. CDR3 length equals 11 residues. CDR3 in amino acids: CATEENNEQFF.

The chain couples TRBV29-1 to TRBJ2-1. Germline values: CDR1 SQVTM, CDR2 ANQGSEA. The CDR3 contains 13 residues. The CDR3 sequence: CSVGVSSNNEQFF.

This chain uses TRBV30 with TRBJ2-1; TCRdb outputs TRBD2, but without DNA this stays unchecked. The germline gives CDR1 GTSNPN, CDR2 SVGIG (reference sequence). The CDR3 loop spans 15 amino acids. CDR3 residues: CAWNPSGGAGDEQFF.

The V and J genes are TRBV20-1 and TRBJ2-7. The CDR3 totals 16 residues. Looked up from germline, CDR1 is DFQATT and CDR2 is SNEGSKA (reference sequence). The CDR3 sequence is CSARDFLYGEPNEQYF.

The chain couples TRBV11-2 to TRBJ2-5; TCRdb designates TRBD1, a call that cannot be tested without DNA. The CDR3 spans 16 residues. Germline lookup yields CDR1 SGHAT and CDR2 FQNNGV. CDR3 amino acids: CASSFNNRGRAGDQYF.

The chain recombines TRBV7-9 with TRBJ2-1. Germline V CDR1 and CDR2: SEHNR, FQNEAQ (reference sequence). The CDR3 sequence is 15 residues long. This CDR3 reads CASSLAGDRRNEQFF.

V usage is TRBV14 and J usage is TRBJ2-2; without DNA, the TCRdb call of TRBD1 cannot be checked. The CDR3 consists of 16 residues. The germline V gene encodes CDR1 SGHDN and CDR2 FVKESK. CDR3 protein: CASSLRDRGYGGELFF. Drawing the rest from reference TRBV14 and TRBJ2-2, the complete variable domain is EAGVTQFPSHSVIEKGQTVTLRCDPISGHDNLYWYRRVMGKEIKFLLHFVKESKQDESGMPNNRFLAERTGGTYSTLKVQPAELEDSGVYFCASSLRDRGYGGELFFGEGSRLTVL.

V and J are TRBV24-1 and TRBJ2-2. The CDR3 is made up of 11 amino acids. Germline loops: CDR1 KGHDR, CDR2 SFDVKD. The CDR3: CATSNTGELFF.

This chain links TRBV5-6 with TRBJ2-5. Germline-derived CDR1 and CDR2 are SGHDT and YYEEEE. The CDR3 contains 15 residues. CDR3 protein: CASSLGQPRVLSQYF. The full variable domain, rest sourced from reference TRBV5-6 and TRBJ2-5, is DAGVTQSPTHLIKTRGQQVTLRCSPKSGHDTVSWYQQALGQGPQFIFQYYEEEERQRGNFPDRFSGHQFPNYSSELNVNALLLGDSALYLCASSLGQPRVLSQYFGPGTRLLVL.

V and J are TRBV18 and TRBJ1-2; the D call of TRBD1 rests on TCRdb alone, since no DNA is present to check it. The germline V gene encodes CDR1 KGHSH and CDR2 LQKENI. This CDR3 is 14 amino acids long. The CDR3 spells CASSPRTENYGYTF.

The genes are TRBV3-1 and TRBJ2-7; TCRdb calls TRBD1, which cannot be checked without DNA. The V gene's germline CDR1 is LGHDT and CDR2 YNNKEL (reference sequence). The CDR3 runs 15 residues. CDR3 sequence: CASSPLDRVGYEQYF.

CDR3: CASSIDLGPSNQPQHF. This rearrangement joins TRBV19 to TRBJ1-5. The CDR3 contains 16 residues. CDR1 LNHDA and CDR2 SQIVND come from the germline V gene (reference sequence).

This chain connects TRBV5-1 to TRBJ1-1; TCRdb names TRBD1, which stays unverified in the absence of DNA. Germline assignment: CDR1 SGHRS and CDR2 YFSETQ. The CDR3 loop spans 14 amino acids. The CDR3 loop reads CASSLGTETTEAFF.

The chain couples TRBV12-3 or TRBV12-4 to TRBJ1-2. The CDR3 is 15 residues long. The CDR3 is CASSSLQGTLYGYTF.

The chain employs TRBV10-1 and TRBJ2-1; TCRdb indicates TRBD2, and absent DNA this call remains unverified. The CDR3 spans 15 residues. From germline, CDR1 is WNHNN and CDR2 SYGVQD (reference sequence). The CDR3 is CASVHPGTSINEQFF.

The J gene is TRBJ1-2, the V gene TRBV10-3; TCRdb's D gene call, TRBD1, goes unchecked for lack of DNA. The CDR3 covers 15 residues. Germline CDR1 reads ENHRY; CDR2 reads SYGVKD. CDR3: CAISLGQRSNYGYTF.

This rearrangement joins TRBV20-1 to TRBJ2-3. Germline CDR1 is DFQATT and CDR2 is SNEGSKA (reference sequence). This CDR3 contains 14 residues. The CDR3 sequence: CSASRAEHTDTQYF.

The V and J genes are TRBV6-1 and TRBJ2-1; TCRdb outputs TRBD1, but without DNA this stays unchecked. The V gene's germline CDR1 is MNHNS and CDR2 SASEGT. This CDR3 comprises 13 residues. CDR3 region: CASIGQIYNEQFF.

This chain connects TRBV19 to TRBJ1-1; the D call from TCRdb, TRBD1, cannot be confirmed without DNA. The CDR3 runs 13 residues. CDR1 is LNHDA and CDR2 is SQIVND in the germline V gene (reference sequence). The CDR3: CASTDSPNTEAFF.

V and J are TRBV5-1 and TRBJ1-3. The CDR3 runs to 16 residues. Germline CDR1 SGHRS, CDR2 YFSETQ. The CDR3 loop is CASSLAGSDFGNTIYF.

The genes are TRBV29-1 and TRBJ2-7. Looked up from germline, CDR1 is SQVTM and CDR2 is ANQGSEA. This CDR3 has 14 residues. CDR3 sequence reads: CSVGDSAQSSEQYF.

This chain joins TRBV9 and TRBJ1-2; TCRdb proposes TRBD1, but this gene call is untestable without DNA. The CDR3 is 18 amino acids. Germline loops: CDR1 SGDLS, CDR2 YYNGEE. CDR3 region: CASSTFVHTTGMGYGYTF.

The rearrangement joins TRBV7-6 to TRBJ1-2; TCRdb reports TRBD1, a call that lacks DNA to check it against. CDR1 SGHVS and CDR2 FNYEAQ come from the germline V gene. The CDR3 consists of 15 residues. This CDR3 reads CASSLGGADDYGYTF.

The CDR3 reads CSVRGSGGLETQYF. The rearrangement uses TRBV29-1 and TRBJ2-5; TCRdb names TRBD1, which stays unverified in the absence of DNA. This CDR3 is built from 14 residues. Germline lookup yields CDR1 SQVTM and CDR2 ANQGSEA.

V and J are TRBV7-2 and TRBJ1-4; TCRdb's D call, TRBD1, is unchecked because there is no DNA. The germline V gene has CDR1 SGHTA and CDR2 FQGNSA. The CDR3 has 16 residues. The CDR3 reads CASSLSRQGASEKLFF.

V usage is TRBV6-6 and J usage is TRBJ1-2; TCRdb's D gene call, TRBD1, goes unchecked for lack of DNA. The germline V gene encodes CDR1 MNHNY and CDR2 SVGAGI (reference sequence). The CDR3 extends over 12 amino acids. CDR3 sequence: CASSSWGGGYTF.